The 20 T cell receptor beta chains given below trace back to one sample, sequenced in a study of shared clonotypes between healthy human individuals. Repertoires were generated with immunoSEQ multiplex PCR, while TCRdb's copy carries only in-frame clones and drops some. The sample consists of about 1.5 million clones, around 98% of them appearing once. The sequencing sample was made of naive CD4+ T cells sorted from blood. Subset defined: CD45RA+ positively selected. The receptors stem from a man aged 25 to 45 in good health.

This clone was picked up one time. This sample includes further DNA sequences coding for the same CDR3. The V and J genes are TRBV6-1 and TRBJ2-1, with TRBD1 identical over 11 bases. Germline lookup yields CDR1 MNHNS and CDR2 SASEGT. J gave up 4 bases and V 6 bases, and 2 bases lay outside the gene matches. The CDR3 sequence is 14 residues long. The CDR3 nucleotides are TGTGCCAGCAGCGGGACAGGGGGATACAATGAGCAGTTCTTC. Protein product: CASSGTGGYNEQFF.

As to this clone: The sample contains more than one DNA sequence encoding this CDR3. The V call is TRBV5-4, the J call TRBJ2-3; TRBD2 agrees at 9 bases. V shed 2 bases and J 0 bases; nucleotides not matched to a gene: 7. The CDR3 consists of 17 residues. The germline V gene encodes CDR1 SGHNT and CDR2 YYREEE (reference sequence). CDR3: CASSLRLAETSTDTQYF. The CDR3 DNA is TGTGCCAGCAGCTTAAGACTAGCGGAAACTAGCACAGATACGCAGTATTTT.

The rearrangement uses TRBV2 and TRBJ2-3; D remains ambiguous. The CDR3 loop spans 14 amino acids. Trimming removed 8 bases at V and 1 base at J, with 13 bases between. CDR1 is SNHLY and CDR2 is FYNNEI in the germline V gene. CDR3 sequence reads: CASGLQTRTDTQYF. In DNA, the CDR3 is TGTGCCAGCGGGTTACAGACCCGCACAGATACGCAGTATTTT.

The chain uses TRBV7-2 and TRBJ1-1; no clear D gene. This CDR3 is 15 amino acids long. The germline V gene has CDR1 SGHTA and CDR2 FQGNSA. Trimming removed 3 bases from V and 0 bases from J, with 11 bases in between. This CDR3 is CASSFSVAMNTEAFF. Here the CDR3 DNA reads TGTGCCAGCAGCTTTAGTGTGGCTATGAACACTGAAGCTTTCTTT.

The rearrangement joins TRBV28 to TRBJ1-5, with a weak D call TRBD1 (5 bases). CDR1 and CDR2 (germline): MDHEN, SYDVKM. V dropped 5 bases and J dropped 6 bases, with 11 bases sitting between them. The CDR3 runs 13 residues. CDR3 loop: CASSGLGLQPQHF. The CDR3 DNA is TGTGCCAGCAGTGGGTTGGGGCTTCAGCCCCAGCATTTT.

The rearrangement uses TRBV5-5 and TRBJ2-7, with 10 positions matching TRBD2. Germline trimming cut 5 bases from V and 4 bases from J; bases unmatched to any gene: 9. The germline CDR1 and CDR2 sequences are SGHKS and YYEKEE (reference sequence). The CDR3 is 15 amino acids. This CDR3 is CASRDPGLAPYEQYF. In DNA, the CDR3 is TGTGCCAGCAGAGATCCGGGACTAGCGCCTTACGAGCAGTACTTC.

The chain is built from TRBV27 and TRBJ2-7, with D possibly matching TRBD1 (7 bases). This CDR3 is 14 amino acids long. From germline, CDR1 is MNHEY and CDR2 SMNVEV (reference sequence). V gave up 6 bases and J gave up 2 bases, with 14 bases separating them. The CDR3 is CASRWGDSAYEQYF. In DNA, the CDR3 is TGTGCCAGCAGGTGGGGGGACAGTGCCTACGAGCAGTACTTC.

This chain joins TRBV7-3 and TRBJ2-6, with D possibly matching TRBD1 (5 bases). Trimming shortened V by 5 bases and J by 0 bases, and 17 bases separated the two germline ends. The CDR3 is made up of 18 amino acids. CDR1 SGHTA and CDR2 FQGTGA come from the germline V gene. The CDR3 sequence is CASSLEPSGSSGANVLTF. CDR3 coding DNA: TGTGCCAGCAGCCTAGAACCCTCAGGGTCCTCTGGGGCCAACGTCCTGACTTTC.

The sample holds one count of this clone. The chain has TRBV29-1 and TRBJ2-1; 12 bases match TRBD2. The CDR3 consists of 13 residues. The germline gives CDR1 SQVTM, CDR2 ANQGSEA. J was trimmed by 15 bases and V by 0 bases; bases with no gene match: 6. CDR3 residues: CSVEDPSGRAGFF. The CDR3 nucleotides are TGCAGCGTTGAAGACCCTAGCGGGAGGGCCGGGTTCTTC.

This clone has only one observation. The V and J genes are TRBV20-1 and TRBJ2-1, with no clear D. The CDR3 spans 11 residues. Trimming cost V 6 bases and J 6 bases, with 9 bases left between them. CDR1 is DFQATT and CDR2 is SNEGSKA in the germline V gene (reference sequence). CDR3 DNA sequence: TGCAGTGCCCTTAAGGTCAATGAGCAGTTCTTC. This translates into CSALKVNEQFF.

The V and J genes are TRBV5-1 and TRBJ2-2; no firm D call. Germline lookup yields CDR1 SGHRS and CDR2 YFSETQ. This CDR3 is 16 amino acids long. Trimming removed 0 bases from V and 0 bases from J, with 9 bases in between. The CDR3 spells CASSLVVQANTGELFF. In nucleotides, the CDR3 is TGCGCCAGCAGCTTGGTTGTACAAGCGAACACCGGGGAGCTGTTTTTT.

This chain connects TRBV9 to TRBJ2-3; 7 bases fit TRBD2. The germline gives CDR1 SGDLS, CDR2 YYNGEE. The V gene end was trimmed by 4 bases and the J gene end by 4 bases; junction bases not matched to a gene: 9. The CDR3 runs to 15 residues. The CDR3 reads CASSTRPGGSDTQYF. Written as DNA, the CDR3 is TGTGCCAGCAGCACCCGCCCGGGAGGATCAGATACGCAGTATTTT.

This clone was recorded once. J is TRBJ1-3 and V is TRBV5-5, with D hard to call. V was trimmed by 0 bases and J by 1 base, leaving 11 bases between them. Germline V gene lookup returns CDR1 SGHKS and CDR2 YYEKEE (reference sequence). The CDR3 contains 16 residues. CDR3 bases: TGTGCCAGCAGCTTGGATGGGCCAATATCTGGAAACACCATATATTTT. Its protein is CASSLDGPISGNTIYF.

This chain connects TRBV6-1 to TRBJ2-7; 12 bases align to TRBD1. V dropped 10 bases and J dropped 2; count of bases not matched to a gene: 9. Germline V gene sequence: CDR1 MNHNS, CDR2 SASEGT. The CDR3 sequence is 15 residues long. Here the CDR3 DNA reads TGTGCCACCCCCGGGACAGGGGGCCTCCCCTACGAGCAGTACTTC. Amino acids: CATPGTGGLPYEQYF.

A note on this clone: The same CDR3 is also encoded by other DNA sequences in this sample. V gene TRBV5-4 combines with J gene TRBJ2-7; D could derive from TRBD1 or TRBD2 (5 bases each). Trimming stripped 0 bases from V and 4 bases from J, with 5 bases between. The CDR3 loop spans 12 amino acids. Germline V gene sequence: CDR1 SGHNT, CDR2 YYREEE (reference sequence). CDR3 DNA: TGTGCCAGCAGCTTGGGGGGGTACGAGCAGTACTTC. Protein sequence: CASSLGGYEQYF.

The CDR3 nucleotides are TGTGCCAGCAGGCAGGGCCAAGCTAACTATGGCTACACCTTC. Translated: CASRQGQANYGYTF. V gene TRBV6-1 combines with J gene TRBJ1-2; the D gene is possibly TRBD1 (5 bases). V was shortened by 6 bases and J by 0 bases, with 11 bases between the two germline ends. Per germline, CDR1 MNHNS and CDR2 SASEGT. The length of the CDR3 is 14 residues.

The CDR3 DNA follows: TGTGCCGCCCGGGACTCCTTATACAATGAGCAGTTCTTC. Protein: CAARDSLYNEQFF. V usage is TRBV10-3 and J usage is TRBJ2-1; TRBD2 might be the D (6 bases). Germline-derived CDR1 and CDR2 are ENHRY and SYGVKD. The CDR3 loop spans 13 amino acids. Trimming took 11 bases from V and 4 from J, leaving 15 bases between them.

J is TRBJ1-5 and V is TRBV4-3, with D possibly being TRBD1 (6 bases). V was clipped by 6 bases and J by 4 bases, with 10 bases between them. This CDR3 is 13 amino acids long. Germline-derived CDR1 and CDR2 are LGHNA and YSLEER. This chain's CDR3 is CASSFQGNQPQHF. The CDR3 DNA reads TGCGCCAGCAGTTTTCAGGGGAATCAGCCCCAGCATTTT.

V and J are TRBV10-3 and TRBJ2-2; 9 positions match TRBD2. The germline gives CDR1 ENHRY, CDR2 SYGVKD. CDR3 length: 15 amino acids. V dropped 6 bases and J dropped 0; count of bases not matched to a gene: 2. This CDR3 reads CAISWTSANTGELFF. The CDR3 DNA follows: TGTGCCATCAGCTGGACTAGCGCGAACACCGGGGAGCTGTTTTTT.

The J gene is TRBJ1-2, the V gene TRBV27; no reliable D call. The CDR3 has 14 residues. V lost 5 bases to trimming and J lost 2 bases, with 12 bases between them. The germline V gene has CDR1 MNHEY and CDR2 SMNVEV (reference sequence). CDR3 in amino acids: CASSPSPPNYGYTF. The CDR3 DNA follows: TGTGCCAGCAGTCCCTCCCCCCCCAACTATGGCTACACCTTC.